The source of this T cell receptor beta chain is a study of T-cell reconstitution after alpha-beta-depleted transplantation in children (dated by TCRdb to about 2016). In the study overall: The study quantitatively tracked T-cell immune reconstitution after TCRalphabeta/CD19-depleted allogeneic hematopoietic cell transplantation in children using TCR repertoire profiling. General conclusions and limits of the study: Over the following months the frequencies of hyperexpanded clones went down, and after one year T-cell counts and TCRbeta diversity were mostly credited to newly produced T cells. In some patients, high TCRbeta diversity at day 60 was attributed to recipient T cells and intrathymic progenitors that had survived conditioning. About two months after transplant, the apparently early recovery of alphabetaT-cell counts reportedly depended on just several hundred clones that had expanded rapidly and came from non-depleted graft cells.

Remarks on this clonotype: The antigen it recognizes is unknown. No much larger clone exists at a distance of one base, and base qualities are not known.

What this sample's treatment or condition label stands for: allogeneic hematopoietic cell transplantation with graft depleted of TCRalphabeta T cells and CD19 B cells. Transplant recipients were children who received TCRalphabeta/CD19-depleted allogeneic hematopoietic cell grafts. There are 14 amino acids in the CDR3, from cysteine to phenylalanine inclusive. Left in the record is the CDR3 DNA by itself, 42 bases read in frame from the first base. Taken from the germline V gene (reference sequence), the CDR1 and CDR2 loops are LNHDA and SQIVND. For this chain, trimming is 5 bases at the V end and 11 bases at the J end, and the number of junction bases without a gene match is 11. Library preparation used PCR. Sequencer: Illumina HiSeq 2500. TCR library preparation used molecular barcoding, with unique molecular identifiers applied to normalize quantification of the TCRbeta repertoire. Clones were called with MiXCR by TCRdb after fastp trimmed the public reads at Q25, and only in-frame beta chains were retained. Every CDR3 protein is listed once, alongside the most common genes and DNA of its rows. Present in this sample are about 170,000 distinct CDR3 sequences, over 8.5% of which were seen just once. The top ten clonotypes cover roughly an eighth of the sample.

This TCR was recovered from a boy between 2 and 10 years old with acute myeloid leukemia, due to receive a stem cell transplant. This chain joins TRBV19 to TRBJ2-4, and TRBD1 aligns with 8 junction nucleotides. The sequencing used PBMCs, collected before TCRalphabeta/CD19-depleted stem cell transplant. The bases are TGTGCCAGTAGTGCTCCTGGACAGGGTATATTTCAGTACTTC. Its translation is CASSAPGQGIFQYF.